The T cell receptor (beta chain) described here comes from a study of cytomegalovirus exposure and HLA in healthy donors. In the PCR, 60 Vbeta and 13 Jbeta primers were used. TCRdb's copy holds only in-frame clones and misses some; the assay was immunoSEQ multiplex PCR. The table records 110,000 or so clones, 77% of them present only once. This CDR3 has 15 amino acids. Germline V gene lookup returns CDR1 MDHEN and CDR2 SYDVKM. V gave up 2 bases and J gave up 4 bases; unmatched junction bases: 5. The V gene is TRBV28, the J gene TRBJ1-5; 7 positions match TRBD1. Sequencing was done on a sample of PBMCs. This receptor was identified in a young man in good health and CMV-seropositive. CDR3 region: CASSLGQVRNQPQHF. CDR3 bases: TGTGCCAGCAGTTTAGGACAGGTTAGAAATCAGCCCCAGCATTTT.